Listed below are T cell receptor beta chains from one sample, sequenced in a study of shared clonotypes between healthy human individuals. The protocol was immunoSEQ multiplex PCR, while the TCRdb copy is restricted to in-frame clones and leaves out a portion. The sample carries roughly 700,000 clones, under 80% recorded once. The sequenced sample was memory CD4+ T cells sorted from blood. These receptors were collected from a young woman in good health. Each CDR3 is given with its conserved first and last residue. Each record gives: D gene, V gene, J gene, clone size, CDR3 DNA, CDR3 protein. The D gene is left open where the match is weak. Expanded clones get a size class; other rows say once, few or many, or leave the size out.

D gene: -; V gene: TRBV6-1; J gene: TRBJ1-2; clone size: few; CDR3 DNA: TGTGCCAGCAGTGAGTTGCAGGACTATGGCTACACCTTC; CDR3 protein: CASSELQDYGYTF
D gene: TRBD1; V gene: TRBV29-1; J gene: TRBJ2-7; clone size: -; CDR3 DNA: TGCAGCGTGAGTGACAGGGTACGGGGCCTCTCCGAGCAGTACTTC; CDR3 protein: CSVSDRVRGLSEQYF
D gene: -; V gene: TRBV2; J gene: TRBJ2-7; clone size: -; CDR3 DNA: TGTGCCAGCAGCGGACGGGCCCGGGGCTACGAGCAGTACTTC; CDR3 protein: CASSGRARGYEQYF
D gene: TRBD1; V gene: TRBV19; J gene: TRBJ1-5; clone size: -; CDR3 DNA: TGTGCCGTACAGGGGGGTCCTCAGCCCCAGCATTTT; CDR3 protein: CAVQGGPQPQHF
D gene: -; V gene: TRBV6-6; J gene: TRBJ1-1; clone size: few; CDR3 DNA: TGTGCCAGCAGTAAACCTGACCAGAACACTGAAGCTTTCTTT; CDR3 protein: CASSKPDQNTEAFF
D gene: TRBD1; V gene: TRBV27; J gene: TRBJ2-5; clone size: -; CDR3 DNA: TGTGCCAGCAGTTTATCGGTCTGGGACAGGGTGCCTAAGATGTACTTC; CDR3 protein: CASSLSVWDRVPKMYF
D gene: -; V gene: TRBV29-1; J gene: TRBJ1-1; clone size: -; CDR3 DNA: TGCAGCGTCGCTAGGGAGGTAGAAGCTTTCTTT; CDR3 protein: CSVAREVEAFF
D gene: -; V gene: TRBV28; J gene: TRBJ1-2; clone size: few; CDR3 DNA: TGTGTAAGCGGTGGCTACACCTTC; CDR3 protein: CVSGGYTF
D gene: TRBD1; V gene: TRBV29-1; J gene: TRBJ1-3; clone size: -; CDR3 DNA: TGCAGCGTGCAGGGGGCTGAGTTCACCATATATTTT; CDR3 protein: CSVQGAEFTIYF
D gene: TRBD2; V gene: TRBV9; J gene: TRBJ2-2; clone size: -; CDR3 DNA: TGTGCCAGCAGCGGGACCGGGACTAGCGCCACCGGGGAGCTGTTTTTT; CDR3 protein: CASSGTGTSATGELFF
D gene: -; V gene: TRBV19; J gene: TRBJ1-1; clone size: few; CDR3 DNA: TGTGCCAGTAGTATAAATCAGGGATATAACACTGAAGCTTTCTTT; CDR3 protein: CASSINQGYNTEAFF
D gene: TRBD2; V gene: TRBV27; J gene: TRBJ2-1; clone size: -; CDR3 DNA: TGTGCCAGCAGTTTAACGTTAGCGGGAGGTAATTCTGAGCAGTTCTTC; CDR3 protein: CASSLTLAGGNSEQFF
D gene: -; V gene: TRBV28; J gene: TRBJ1-4; clone size: -; CDR3 DNA: TGTGCCAGCAGCCCACAGGGAAGGAGTGAAAAACTGTTTTTT; CDR3 protein: CASSPQGRSEKLFF
D gene: -; V gene: TRBV19; J gene: TRBJ1-5; clone size: once; CDR3 DNA: TGTGCCAGTAGCAGAAAAATAGGACAGCGTAGCAATCAGCCCCAGCATTTT; CDR3 protein: CASSRKIGQRSNQPQHF
D gene: -; V gene: TRBV10-3; J gene: TRBJ2-7; clone size: -; CDR3 DNA: TGTGCCATCTCGAGAGCTTCCTACGAGCAGTACTTC; CDR3 protein: CAISRASYEQYF
D gene: TRBD1; V gene: TRBV19; J gene: TRBJ1-5; clone size: once; CDR3 DNA: TGTGCCAGCAACAGGGGGATCGATAGCAATCAGCCCCAGCATTTT; CDR3 protein: CASNRGIDSNQPQHF
D gene: -; V gene: TRBV19; J gene: TRBJ1-3; clone size: -; CDR3 DNA: TGTGCCAGTAGTATTCGAACGGGGGGCTCTGGAAACACCATATATTTT; CDR3 protein: CASSIRTGGSGNTIYF
D gene: -; V gene: TRBV27; J gene: TRBJ1-1; clone size: -; CDR3 DNA: TGTGCCAGCAGTTTCCTATTCACCCACACTGAAGCTTTCTTT; CDR3 protein: CASSFLFTHTEAFF
D gene: -; V gene: TRBV5-1; J gene: TRBJ2-5; clone size: -; CDR3 DNA: TGCGCCAGCAGCTTGGGGACCCTAAGGGAGACCCAGTACTTC; CDR3 protein: CASSLGTLRETQYF
D gene: -; V gene: TRBV15; J gene: TRBJ2-7; clone size: -; CDR3 DNA: TGTGCCACCAGCCCTTCGGAGTACTTC; CDR3 protein: CATSPSEYF
D gene: -; V gene: TRBV21-1; J gene: TRBJ2-1; clone size: -; CDR3 DNA: TGTGCCAGCAGCAACGGACAGCGTATTCTCGATGAGCAGTTCTTC; CDR3 protein: CASSNGQRILDEQFF
D gene: -; V gene: TRBV4-1; J gene: TRBJ1-2; clone size: -; CDR3 DNA: TGCGCCAGCAGCCAAGATTCCCGACAGGTTGTCGGCTACACCTTC; CDR3 protein: CASSQDSRQVVGYTF
D gene: -; V gene: TRBV6-6; J gene: TRBJ1-2; clone size: -; CDR3 DNA: TGTGCCAGCACCAACCCAGGTGGCTCAGGGGCCTATGGCTACACCTTC; CDR3 protein: CASTNPGGSGAYGYTF
D gene: -; V gene: TRBV28; J gene: TRBJ1-5; clone size: few; CDR3 DNA: TGTGCCAGCAGTGGATTTAGTGGCAATCAGCCCCAGCATTTT; CDR3 protein: CASSGFSGNQPQHF
D gene: -; V gene: TRBV11-3; J gene: TRBJ2-1; clone size: few; CDR3 DNA: TGTGCCAGCAGCTTAGGGCTCAGGGAAGGCGATGAGCAGTTCTTC; CDR3 protein: CASSLGLREGDEQFF
D gene: -; V gene: TRBV2; J gene: TRBJ2-4; clone size: few; CDR3 DNA: TGTGCCAGCAAGCTAGGGACACACGGCGGGGACATTCAGTACTTC; CDR3 protein: CASKLGTHGGDIQYF
D gene: -; V gene: TRBV7-9; J gene: TRBJ2-7; clone size: -; CDR3 DNA: TGTGCCAGCAGCCAAGCTTACTCCGAGCAGTACTTC; CDR3 protein: CASSQAYSEQYF
D gene: TRBD2; V gene: TRBV7-9; J gene: TRBJ2-3; clone size: -; CDR3 DNA: TGTGCCAGCAGCTTACGAACTAGCGGGAGTGTCCATACGCAGTATTTT; CDR3 protein: CASSLRTSGSVHTQYF
D gene: -; V gene: TRBV15; J gene: TRBJ2-3; clone size: once; CDR3 DNA: TGTGCCACCAGCGTGGAGCGGACTGGCTTGGATACGCAGTATTTT; CDR3 protein: CATSVERTGLDTQYF
D gene: -; V gene: TRBV5-1; J gene: TRBJ1-2; clone size: -; CDR3 DNA: TGCGCCAGCAGCTTGATGGGGGGCGCGGGGAGCTATGGCTACACCTTC; CDR3 protein: CASSLMGGAGSYGYTF
D gene: -; V gene: TRBV5-1; J gene: TRBJ2-3; clone size: -; CDR3 DNA: TGCGCCAGCAGCTCTTCGCTGGATACGCAGTATTTT; CDR3 protein: CASSSSLDTQYF
D gene: TRBD1; V gene: TRBV4-2; J gene: TRBJ1-5; clone size: few; CDR3 DNA: TGTGCCAGCAGCTTGACAGGGGCCCAGCATTTT; CDR3 protein: CASSLTGAQHF
D gene: TRBD2; V gene: TRBV4-2; J gene: TRBJ2-3; clone size: few; CDR3 DNA: TGTGCCAGCAGCCTTGGACTAGCGGGCCTAGATACGCAGTATTTT; CDR3 protein: CASSLGLAGLDTQYF
D gene: -; V gene: TRBV2; J gene: TRBJ1-2; clone size: -; CDR3 DNA: TGTGCCAGCACGGGTCAGAACTATGGCTACACCTTC; CDR3 protein: CASTGQNYGYTF
D gene: TRBD1; V gene: TRBV5-1; J gene: TRBJ2-2; clone size: -; CDR3 DNA: TGCGCCAGCAGCTTGGATCCGGGACAGGGTATGGAGCTGTTTTTT; CDR3 protein: CASSLDPGQGMELFF
D gene: -; V gene: TRBV20-1; J gene: TRBJ2-5; clone size: -; CDR3 DNA: TGCAGTGCTAGAGCATTTGAGACCCAGTACTTC; CDR3 protein: CSARAFETQYF
D gene: TRBD2; V gene: TRBV4-2; J gene: TRBJ2-3; clone size: -; CDR3 DNA: TGTGCCAGCAGCCAAGGGCTAGCGGGAACGGCAGATACGCAGTATTTT; CDR3 protein: CASSQGLAGTADTQYF
D gene: -; V gene: TRBV12-5; J gene: TRBJ1-1; clone size: many; CDR3 DNA: TGTGCTAGTGGTTGGGAGGGGGGTGAAGCTTTCTTT; CDR3 protein: CASGWEGGEAFF
D gene: -; V gene: TRBV19; J gene: TRBJ2-7; clone size: -; CDR3 DNA: TGTGCCAGTAGTTCCCGGACTAACTCCTACGAGCAGTACTTC; CDR3 protein: CASSSRTNSYEQYF
D gene: -; V gene: TRBV5-1; J gene: TRBJ2-7; clone size: once; CDR3 DNA: TGCGCCAGCAGCTTGGACAGGGTATACCACGAGCAGTACTTC; CDR3 protein: CASSLDRVYHEQYF
D gene: -; V gene: TRBV30; J gene: TRBJ1-1; clone size: -; CDR3 DNA: TGTGCCTGGAGTGCTGGGGGATGGAACACTGAAGCTTTCTTT; CDR3 protein: CAWSAGGWNTEAFF
D gene: -; V gene: TRBV28; J gene: TRBJ1-4; clone size: -; CDR3 DNA: TGTGCCAGCAGTCTGACAGGACCCGCGAAAAAACTGTTTTTT; CDR3 protein: CASSLTGPAKKLFF
D gene: TRBD2; V gene: TRBV5-1; J gene: TRBJ2-1; clone size: few; CDR3 DNA: TGCGCCAGCAGCCCGGGGACTAGCGGTAAAGAGCAGTTCTTC; CDR3 protein: CASSPGTSGKEQFF
D gene: TRBD2; V gene: TRBV28; J gene: TRBJ2-1; clone size: -; CDR3 DNA: TGTGCCAGCACTCCCCGGGGACTAGCGGGGGGCTGGGCCTACAATGAGCAGTTCTTC; CDR3 protein: CASTPRGLAGGWAYNEQFF
D gene: -; V gene: TRBV19; J gene: TRBJ2-2; clone size: -; CDR3 DNA: TGTGCCAGTAGTCAGGCTAGTACGAACACCGGGGAGCTGTTTTTT; CDR3 protein: CASSQASTNTGELFF
D gene: TRBD1; V gene: TRBV28; J gene: TRBJ2-7; clone size: -; CDR3 DNA: TGTGCCAGCAGAAGACAGGGTTTCGCCTACGAGCAGTACTTC; CDR3 protein: CASRRQGFAYEQYF
D gene: TRBD1; V gene: TRBV7-6; J gene: TRBJ2-2; clone size: once; CDR3 DNA: TGTGCCAGCAGCTTAGCAACAGACAGGGTTCCGAACACCGGGGAGCTGTTTTTT; CDR3 protein: CASSLATDRVPNTGELFF
D gene: TRBD1; V gene: TRBV5-1; J gene: TRBJ1-1; clone size: once; CDR3 DNA: TGCGCCAGCAGCTACGGGACAGCCACTGAAGCTTTCTTT; CDR3 protein: CASSYGTATEAFF
D gene: -; V gene: TRBV11-3; J gene: TRBJ2-3; clone size: -; CDR3 DNA: TGTGCCAGCAGCCGATCACCAGGGTTTGCTTATTTT; CDR3 protein: CASSRSPGFAYF
D gene: TRBD1; V gene: TRBV28; J gene: TRBJ2-7; clone size: few; CDR3 DNA: TGTGCCAGCGGAACGACAGGGGGTAGGAACGAGCAGTACTTC; CDR3 protein: CASGTTGGRNEQYF
D gene: -; V gene: TRBV28; J gene: TRBJ2-3; clone size: few; CDR3 DNA: TGTGCCAGCAGTTTGAGGAGCCTCGATACGCAGTATTTT; CDR3 protein: CASSLRSLDTQYF
D gene: -; V gene: TRBV28; J gene: TRBJ2-5; clone size: few; CDR3 DNA: TGTGCCACCCAGACTAGCCAAGAGACCCAGTACTTC; CDR3 protein: CATQTSQETQYF
D gene: -; V gene: TRBV29-1; J gene: TRBJ1-2; clone size: -; CDR3 DNA: TGCAGCGTTGTTGGCCAGACTCGCGTCGGCTACACCTTC; CDR3 protein: CSVVGQTRVGYTF
D gene: TRBD1; V gene: TRBV5-1; J gene: TRBJ2-7; clone size: -; CDR3 DNA: TGCGCCAGCAGCTTTAGCCCGGGACAGGGAGGCGAGCAGTACTTC; CDR3 protein: CASSFSPGQGGEQYF
D gene: TRBD1; V gene: TRBV2; J gene: TRBJ1-1; clone size: -; CDR3 DNA: TGTGCCAGCATCCCCTGGACAGGGGCTAACACTGAAGCTTTCTTT; CDR3 protein: CASIPWTGANTEAFF
D gene: -; V gene: TRBV7-3; J gene: TRBJ2-7; clone size: -; CDR3 DNA: TGTGCCAGCAGCCCTAATCTAAGGGGAGATTCCGAGCAGTACTTC; CDR3 protein: CASSPNLRGDSEQYF